At least ten counts were recorded for the clone carrying this TCR beta chain. Antigen: not known. The sample comes from a study of metastatic and nonmetastatic thyroid tumors. Study-level background: Blood and tumor or nodule tissue repertoires from malignant and benign thyroid patients were compared. The study, taken as a whole, reports: Within blood and tumor, benign nodules reportedly had significantly lower TCR beta diversity than malignant thyroid tumors did.

Patients underwent thyroid surgery, and none had received any treatment before it. Germline-derived CDR1 and CDR2 are ENHRY and SYGVKD. The CDR3 contains 13 residues. Trimming removed 3 bases at V and 5 bases at J, with 11 bases between. Under the authors' procedure: CDR3 was compared across clinicopathological groups, and the resulting differences were used to build a distant-metastasis classifier for papillary thyroid cancer. TCRdb re-called clones from the PCR reads using MiXCR. The authors' filters were not applied to this entry. The table records under 40,000 clones, over 15% of them present only once.

Sequenced: blood. The chain combines TRBV10-3 with TRBJ2-7; D not resolved. The sequence came from a female donor with papillary thyroid cancer or a benign thyroid nodule (not recorded which). Some clones in this sample may be carry-over from other donors' samples. The CDR3 nucleotides read TGTGCCATCAGTGACCGGGTTAAGAACGAGCAGTACTTC. Encoded protein: CAISDRVKNEQYF.